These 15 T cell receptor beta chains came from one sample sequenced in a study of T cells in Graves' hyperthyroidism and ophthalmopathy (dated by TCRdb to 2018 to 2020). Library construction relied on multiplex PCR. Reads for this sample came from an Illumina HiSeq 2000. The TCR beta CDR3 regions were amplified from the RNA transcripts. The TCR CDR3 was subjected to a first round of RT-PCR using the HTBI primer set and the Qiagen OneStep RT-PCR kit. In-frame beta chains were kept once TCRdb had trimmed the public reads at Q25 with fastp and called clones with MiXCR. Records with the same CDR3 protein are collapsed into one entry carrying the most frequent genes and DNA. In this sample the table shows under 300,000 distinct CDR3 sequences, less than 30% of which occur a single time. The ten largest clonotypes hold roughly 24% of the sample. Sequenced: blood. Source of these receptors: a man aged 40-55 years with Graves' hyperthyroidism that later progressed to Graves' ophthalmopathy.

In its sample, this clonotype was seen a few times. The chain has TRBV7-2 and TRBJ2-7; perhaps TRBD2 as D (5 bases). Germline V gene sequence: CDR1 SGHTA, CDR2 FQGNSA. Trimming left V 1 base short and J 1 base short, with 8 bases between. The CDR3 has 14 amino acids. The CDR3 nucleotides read TGTGCCAGCAGCTTAGATCGGGGATCCTACGAGCAGTACTTC. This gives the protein CASSLDRGSYEQYF.

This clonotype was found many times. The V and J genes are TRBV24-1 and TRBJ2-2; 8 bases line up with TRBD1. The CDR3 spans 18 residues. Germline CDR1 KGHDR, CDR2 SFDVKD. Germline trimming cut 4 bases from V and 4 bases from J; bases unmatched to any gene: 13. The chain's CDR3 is CATSDRDRTRDPTGELFF. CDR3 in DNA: TGTGCCACCAGTGACAGGGACAGGACCAGGGACCCCACCGGGGAGCTGTTTTTT.

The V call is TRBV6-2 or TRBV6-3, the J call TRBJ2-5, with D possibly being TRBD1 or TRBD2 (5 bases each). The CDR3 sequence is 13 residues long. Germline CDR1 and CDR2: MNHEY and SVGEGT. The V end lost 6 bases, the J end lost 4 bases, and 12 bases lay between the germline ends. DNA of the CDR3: TGTGCCAGCAGGACGGGGACCCCAGAGACCCAGTACTTC. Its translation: CASRTGTPETQYF.

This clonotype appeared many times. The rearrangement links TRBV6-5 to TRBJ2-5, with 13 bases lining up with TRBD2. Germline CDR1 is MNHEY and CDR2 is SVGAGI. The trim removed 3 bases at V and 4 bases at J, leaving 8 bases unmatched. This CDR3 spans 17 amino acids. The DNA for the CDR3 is TGTGCCAGCAGTTATAACGGACTAGCGGGAGTAAGAGAGACCCAGTACTTC. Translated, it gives CASSYNGLAGVRETQYF.

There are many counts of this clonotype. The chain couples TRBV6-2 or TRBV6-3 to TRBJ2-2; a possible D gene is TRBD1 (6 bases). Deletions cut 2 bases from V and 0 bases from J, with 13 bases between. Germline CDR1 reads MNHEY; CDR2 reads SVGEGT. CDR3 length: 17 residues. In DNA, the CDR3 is TGTGCCAGCAGTTACGAAAGGACAGCTACGAACACCGGGGAGCTGTTTTTT. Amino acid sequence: CASSYERTATNTGELFF.

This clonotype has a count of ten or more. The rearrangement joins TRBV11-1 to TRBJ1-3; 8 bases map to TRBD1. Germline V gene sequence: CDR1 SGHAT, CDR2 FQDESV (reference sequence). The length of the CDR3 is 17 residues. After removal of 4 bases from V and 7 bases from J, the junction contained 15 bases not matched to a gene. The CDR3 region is CASSSNEEDRVVNTIYF. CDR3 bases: TGTGCCAGCAGCTCGAACGAGGAGGACAGGGTGGTCAACACCATATATTTT.

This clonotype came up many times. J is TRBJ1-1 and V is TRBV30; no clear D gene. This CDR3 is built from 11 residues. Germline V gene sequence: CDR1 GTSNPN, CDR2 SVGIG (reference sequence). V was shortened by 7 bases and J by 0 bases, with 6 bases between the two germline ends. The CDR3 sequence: CALTVNTEAFF. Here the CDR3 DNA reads TGTGCCTTGACGGTGAACACTGAAGCTTTCTTT.

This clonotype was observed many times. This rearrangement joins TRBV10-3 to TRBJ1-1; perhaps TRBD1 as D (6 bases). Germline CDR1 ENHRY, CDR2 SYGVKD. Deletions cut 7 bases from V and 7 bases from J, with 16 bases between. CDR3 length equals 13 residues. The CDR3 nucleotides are TGTGCCATCAATGGGGGGCTGGCTATTGAAGCTTTCTTT. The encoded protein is CAINGGLAIEAFF.

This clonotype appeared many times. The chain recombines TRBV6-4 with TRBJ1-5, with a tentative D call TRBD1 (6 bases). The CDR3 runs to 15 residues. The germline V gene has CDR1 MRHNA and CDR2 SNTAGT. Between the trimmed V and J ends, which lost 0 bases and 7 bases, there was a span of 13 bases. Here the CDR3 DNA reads TGTGCCAGCAGTGACTCTCGGGGGCATGGGCAGCCCCAGCATTTT. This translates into CASSDSRGHGQPQHF.

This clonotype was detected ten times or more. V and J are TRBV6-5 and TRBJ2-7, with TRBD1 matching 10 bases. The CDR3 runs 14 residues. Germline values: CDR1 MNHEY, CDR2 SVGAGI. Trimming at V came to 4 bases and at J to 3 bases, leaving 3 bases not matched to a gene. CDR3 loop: CASSSTGGDYEQYF. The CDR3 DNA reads TGTGCCAGCAGTTCGACAGGGGGCGACTACGAGCAGTACTTC.

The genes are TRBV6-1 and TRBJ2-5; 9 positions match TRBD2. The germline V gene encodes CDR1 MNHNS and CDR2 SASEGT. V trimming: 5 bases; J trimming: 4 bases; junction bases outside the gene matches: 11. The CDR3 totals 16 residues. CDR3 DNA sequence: TGTGCCAGCAGTCCGGAAGCGGGAGGTGGTTTAGAGACCCAGTACTTC. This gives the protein CASSPEAGGGLETQYF.

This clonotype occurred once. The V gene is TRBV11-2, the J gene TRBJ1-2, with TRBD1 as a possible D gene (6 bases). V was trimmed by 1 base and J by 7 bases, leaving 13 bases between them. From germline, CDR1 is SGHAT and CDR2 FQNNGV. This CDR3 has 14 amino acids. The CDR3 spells CASSLGGTLFGYTF. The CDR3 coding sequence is TGTGCCAGCAGCTTAGGAGGGACACTCTTTGGCTACACCTTC.

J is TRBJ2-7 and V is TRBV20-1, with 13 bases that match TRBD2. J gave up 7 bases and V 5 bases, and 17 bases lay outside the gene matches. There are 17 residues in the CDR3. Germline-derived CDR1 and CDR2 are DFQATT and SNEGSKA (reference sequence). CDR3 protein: CSAVTSGRASSSVEQYF. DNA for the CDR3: TGCAGTGCTGTCACTAGCGGGAGGGCCTCATCTTCGGTTGAGCAGTACTTC.

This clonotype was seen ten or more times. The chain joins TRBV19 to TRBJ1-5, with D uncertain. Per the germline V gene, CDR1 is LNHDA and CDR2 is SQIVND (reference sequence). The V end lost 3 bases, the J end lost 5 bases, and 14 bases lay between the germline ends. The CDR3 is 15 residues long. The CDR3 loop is CASSIARRKDQPQHF. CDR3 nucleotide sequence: TGTGCCAGTAGTATTGCCAGGCGAAAGGATCAGCCCCAGCATTTT. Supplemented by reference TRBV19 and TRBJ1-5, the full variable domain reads DGGITQSPKYLFRKEGQNVTLSCEQNLNHDAMYWYRQDPGQGLRLIYYSQIVNDFQKGDIAEGYSVSREKKESFPLTVTSAQKNPTAFYLCASSIARRKDQPQHFGDGTRLSIL.

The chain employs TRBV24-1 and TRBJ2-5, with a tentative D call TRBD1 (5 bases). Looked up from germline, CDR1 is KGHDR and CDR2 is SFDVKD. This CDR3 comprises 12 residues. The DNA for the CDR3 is TGTGTCGACCGCAGGGCCCAAGAGACCCAGTACTTC. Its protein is CVDRRAQETQYF.